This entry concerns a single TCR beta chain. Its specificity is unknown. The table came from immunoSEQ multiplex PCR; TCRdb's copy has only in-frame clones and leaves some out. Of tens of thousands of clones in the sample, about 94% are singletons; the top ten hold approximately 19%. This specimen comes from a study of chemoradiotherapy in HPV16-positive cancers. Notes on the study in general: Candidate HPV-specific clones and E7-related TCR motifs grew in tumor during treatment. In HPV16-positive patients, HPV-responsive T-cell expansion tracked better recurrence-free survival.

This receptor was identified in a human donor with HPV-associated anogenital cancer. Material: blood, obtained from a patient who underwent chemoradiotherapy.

The CDR3 DNA sequence: TGTGCCAGCAGCAAACGGCGGGGTTCCAGCGATGAGCAGTTCTTC. This encodes CASSKRRGSSDEQFF. V is TRBV7-6 and J is TRBJ2-1; D is perhaps TRBD2 (6 bases). The germline CDR1 and CDR2 sequences are SGHVS and FNYEAQ. The CDR3 contains 15 residues. V was clipped by 5 bases and J by 8 bases, with 19 bases between them.